Shown below are 7 T cell receptor beta chains from a single sample sequenced in a study of blood T cell repertoires in COVID-19. Some clones are missing from TCRdb's copy, which holds only in-frame ones; the method was immunoSEQ multiplex PCR. Among fewer than 300,000 clones, about nine tenths were seen once, and the ten largest hold 0.95% to 1.3%. Sequenced material: PBMCs or T cells enriched from blood (not recorded which). The receptors were gathered from a woman aged 25 to 45 who had recovered from COVID-19.

This clone appeared a single time. The chain couples TRBV5-4 to TRBJ2-3; a possible D gene is TRBD1 (5 bases). The CDR3 extends over 16 amino acids. CDR1 is SGHNT, CDR2 YYREEE, per germline (reference sequence). V lost 4 bases and J 0 bases, leaving 15 bases between the germline ends. CDR3 DNA: TGTGCCAGCAGCCCGATACAGGTCCTAAGCACAGATACGCAGTATTTT. Translated: CASSPIQVLSTDTQYF.

The chain employs TRBV28 and TRBJ2-2; the match to TRBD1 covers 12 bases. The CDR3 consists of 18 residues. Germline V gene lookup returns CDR1 MDHEN and CDR2 SYDVKM. V shed 3 bases, J shed 8 bases, and the junction held 13 bases outside the gene matches. The CDR3 is CASSFSPPGQGAGGELFF. The CDR3 DNA reads as TGTGCCAGCAGTTTTTCCCCCCCGGGACAGGGGGCCGGGGGGGAGCTGTTTTTT.

This clone showed up many times. The chain recombines TRBV5-6 with TRBJ1-2, with no clear D. The CDR3 has 12 residues. The germline CDR1 and CDR2 sequences are SGHDT and YYEEEE. The germline V and J ends were trimmed by 4 bases and 2 bases, with 6 bases remaining between them. The CDR3: CASSGGNYGYTF. The CDR3 bases are TGTGCCAGCAGCGGCGGAAACTATGGCTACACCTTC.

The CDR3 protein is CASSPSFTGNTEAFF. The CDR3 nucleotides are TGTGCCAGCAGCCCTTCCTTTACAGGGAACACTGAAGCTTTCTTT. This chain joins TRBV3-1 (or the pseudogene TRBV3-2) and TRBJ1-1, with a possible D match to TRBD1 (5 bases). Trimming stripped 4 bases from V and 1 base from J, with 13 bases between. The V gene's germline CDR1 is LGHDT and CDR2 YNNKEL (reference sequence). CDR3 length: 15 amino acids.

The rearrangement links TRBV19 to TRBJ2-3, with TRBD1 as a possible D gene (7 bases). Germline V CDR1 and CDR2: LNHDA, SQIVND (reference sequence). V was trimmed by 6 bases and J by 3 bases, leaving 16 bases between them. The CDR3 sequence is 15 residues long. The CDR3 spells CASRGTGEVTDTQYF. The CDR3 region has the DNA TGTGCCAGTAGAGGAACAGGGGAGGTGACAGATACGCAGTATTTT.

The chain uses TRBV27 and TRBJ2-1; TRBD1 aligns across 8 bases. This CDR3 is built from 15 residues. The germline V gene has CDR1 MNHEY and CDR2 SMNVEV (reference sequence). J gave up 6 bases and V 3 bases, and 7 bases lay outside the gene matches. The CDR3 sequence is CASSLGGTGGNEQFF. CDR3 bases: TGTGCCAGCAGTTTGGGGGGAACAGGGGGCAATGAGCAGTTCTTC.

The chain employs TRBV2 and TRBJ2-2, with D unclear. There are 14 residues in the CDR3. In germline, CDR1 is SNHLY, CDR2 FYNNEI. V lost 2 bases to trimming and J lost 7 bases, with 11 bases between them. CDR3 in amino acids: CASSESRWLGELFF. In DNA form, the CDR3 reads TGTGCCAGCAGTGAATCCCGATGGCTCGGGGAGCTGTTTTTT.